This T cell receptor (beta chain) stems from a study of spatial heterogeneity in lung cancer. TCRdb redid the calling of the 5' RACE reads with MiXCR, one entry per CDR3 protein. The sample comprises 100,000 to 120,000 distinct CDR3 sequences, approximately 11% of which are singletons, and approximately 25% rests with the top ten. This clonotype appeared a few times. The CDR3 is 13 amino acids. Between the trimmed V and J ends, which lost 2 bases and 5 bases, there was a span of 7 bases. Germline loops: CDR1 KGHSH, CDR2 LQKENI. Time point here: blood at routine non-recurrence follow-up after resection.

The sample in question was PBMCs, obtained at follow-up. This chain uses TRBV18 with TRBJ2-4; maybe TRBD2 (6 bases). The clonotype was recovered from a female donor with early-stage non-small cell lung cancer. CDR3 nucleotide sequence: TGTGCCAGCTCACCAGGAGGGGAAAACATTCAGTACTTC. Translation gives CASSPGGENIQYF.